One sample yielded the 9 T cell receptor beta chains listed below, sequenced in a study of blood T cell repertoires in COVID-19. TCRdb's copy holds only in-frame clones and misses some; the assay was immunoSEQ multiplex PCR. The sample holds roughly 120,000 clones; 87% are singletons and the top ten take over 7%. Input material: peripheral blood. These receptors originate from a human donor in a cohort sampled during active COVID-19.

The chain employs TRBV7-8 and TRBJ2-7; TRBD1 is a possible D gene (5 bases). The CDR3 contains 15 residues. Trimming removed 1 base from V and 2 bases from J, with 12 bases in between. In germline, CDR1 is SGHVS, CDR2 FQNEAQ. The DNA of the CDR3 is TGTGCCAGCAGCTTAGTGGCAGGGAATCCCTACGAGCAGTACTTC. The encoded protein is CASSLVAGNPYEQYF.

The CDR3 coding sequence is TGTGCCAGCAGCCAAGAGGCGGGAGGGCCTCGTGAGCAGTTCTTC. Encoded protein: CASSQEAGGPREQFF. The chain uses TRBV4-2 and TRBJ2-1; 9 bases agree with TRBD2. Losses at the gene ends were 0 bases for V and 9 bases for J; bases not matched to a gene: 6. Germline CDR1 and CDR2: LGHNA and YNFKEQ. The CDR3 is 15 residues long.

V is TRBV6-4 and J is TRBJ2-1; 7 positions agree with TRBD2. The germline gives CDR1 MRHNA, CDR2 SNTAGT. Trimming at V came to 0 bases and at J to 7 bases, leaving 6 bases not matched to a gene. CDR3 size: 15 residues. The CDR3 bases are TGTGCCAGCAGTGACTCCGGGCGGGGGAGAAATGAGCAGTTCTTC. This encodes CASSDSGRGRNEQFF.

This clone was recorded once. The chain joins TRBV2 to TRBJ1-2; D call uncertain. Trimming left V 6 bases short and J 2 bases short, with 7 bases between. CDR3 size: 12 residues. Per germline, CDR1 SNHLY and CDR2 FYNNEI. The chain's CDR3 is CASRNRNYGYTF. The CDR3 DNA follows: TGTGCCAGCAGGAACAGAAACTATGGCTACACCTTC.

The rearrangement links TRBV19 to TRBJ2-5; 7 positions match TRBD1. Germline trimming cut 5 bases from V and 3 bases from J; bases unmatched to any gene: 9. Germline values: CDR1 LNHDA, CDR2 SQIVND (reference sequence). This CDR3 spans 15 amino acids. The CDR3 loop is CASSSPTGAEETQYF. In DNA form, the CDR3 reads TGTGCCAGTAGTTCCCCTACAGGGGCTGAAGAGACCCAGTACTTC.

V is TRBV6-5 and J is TRBJ1-3, with D hard to call. The CDR3 length is 14 residues. CDR1 and CDR2 (germline): MNHEY, SVGAGI. V gave up 2 bases and J gave up 1 base, with 6 bases separating them. DNA of the CDR3: TGTGCCAGCAGTTACAGCCCGTCTGGAAACACCATATATTTT. Translated: CASSYSPSGNTIYF.

As DNA, the CDR3 is TGTGCCAGCAGCTTCCAGTATACAGAGCAGTACTTC. Its protein is CASSFQYTEQYF. This chain uses TRBV5-6 with TRBJ2-7; no clear D. CDR1 SGHDT and CDR2 YYEEEE come from the germline V gene. V gave up 2 bases and J gave up 7 bases, with 10 bases separating them. The CDR3 is made up of 12 amino acids.

The table lists this clone with many counts. The rearrangement links TRBV7-9 to TRBJ1-1; no clear D. V shed 1 base and J shed 3 bases, with 15 bases lying between them. Germline values: CDR1 SEHNR, CDR2 FQNEAQ (reference sequence). The CDR3 contains 16 residues. Written as DNA, the CDR3 is TGTGCCAGCAGCTTAGGGCTCGGGATGACGGACACTGAAGCTTTCTTT. This gives the protein CASSLGLGMTDTEAFF.

This clone was found a few times. This chain uses TRBV5-1 with TRBJ1-2; 7 nucleotides match TRBD1. Germline V lookup: CDR1 SGHRS, CDR2 YFSETQ. The CDR3 covers 15 residues. J lost 7 bases, V lost 1 base, and 10 bases had no gene match. Here the CDR3 DNA reads TGCGCCAGCAGCTTGCTCCGGACAGGCGCGCGTGGCTACACCTTC. Protein sequence: CASSLLRTGARGYTF.